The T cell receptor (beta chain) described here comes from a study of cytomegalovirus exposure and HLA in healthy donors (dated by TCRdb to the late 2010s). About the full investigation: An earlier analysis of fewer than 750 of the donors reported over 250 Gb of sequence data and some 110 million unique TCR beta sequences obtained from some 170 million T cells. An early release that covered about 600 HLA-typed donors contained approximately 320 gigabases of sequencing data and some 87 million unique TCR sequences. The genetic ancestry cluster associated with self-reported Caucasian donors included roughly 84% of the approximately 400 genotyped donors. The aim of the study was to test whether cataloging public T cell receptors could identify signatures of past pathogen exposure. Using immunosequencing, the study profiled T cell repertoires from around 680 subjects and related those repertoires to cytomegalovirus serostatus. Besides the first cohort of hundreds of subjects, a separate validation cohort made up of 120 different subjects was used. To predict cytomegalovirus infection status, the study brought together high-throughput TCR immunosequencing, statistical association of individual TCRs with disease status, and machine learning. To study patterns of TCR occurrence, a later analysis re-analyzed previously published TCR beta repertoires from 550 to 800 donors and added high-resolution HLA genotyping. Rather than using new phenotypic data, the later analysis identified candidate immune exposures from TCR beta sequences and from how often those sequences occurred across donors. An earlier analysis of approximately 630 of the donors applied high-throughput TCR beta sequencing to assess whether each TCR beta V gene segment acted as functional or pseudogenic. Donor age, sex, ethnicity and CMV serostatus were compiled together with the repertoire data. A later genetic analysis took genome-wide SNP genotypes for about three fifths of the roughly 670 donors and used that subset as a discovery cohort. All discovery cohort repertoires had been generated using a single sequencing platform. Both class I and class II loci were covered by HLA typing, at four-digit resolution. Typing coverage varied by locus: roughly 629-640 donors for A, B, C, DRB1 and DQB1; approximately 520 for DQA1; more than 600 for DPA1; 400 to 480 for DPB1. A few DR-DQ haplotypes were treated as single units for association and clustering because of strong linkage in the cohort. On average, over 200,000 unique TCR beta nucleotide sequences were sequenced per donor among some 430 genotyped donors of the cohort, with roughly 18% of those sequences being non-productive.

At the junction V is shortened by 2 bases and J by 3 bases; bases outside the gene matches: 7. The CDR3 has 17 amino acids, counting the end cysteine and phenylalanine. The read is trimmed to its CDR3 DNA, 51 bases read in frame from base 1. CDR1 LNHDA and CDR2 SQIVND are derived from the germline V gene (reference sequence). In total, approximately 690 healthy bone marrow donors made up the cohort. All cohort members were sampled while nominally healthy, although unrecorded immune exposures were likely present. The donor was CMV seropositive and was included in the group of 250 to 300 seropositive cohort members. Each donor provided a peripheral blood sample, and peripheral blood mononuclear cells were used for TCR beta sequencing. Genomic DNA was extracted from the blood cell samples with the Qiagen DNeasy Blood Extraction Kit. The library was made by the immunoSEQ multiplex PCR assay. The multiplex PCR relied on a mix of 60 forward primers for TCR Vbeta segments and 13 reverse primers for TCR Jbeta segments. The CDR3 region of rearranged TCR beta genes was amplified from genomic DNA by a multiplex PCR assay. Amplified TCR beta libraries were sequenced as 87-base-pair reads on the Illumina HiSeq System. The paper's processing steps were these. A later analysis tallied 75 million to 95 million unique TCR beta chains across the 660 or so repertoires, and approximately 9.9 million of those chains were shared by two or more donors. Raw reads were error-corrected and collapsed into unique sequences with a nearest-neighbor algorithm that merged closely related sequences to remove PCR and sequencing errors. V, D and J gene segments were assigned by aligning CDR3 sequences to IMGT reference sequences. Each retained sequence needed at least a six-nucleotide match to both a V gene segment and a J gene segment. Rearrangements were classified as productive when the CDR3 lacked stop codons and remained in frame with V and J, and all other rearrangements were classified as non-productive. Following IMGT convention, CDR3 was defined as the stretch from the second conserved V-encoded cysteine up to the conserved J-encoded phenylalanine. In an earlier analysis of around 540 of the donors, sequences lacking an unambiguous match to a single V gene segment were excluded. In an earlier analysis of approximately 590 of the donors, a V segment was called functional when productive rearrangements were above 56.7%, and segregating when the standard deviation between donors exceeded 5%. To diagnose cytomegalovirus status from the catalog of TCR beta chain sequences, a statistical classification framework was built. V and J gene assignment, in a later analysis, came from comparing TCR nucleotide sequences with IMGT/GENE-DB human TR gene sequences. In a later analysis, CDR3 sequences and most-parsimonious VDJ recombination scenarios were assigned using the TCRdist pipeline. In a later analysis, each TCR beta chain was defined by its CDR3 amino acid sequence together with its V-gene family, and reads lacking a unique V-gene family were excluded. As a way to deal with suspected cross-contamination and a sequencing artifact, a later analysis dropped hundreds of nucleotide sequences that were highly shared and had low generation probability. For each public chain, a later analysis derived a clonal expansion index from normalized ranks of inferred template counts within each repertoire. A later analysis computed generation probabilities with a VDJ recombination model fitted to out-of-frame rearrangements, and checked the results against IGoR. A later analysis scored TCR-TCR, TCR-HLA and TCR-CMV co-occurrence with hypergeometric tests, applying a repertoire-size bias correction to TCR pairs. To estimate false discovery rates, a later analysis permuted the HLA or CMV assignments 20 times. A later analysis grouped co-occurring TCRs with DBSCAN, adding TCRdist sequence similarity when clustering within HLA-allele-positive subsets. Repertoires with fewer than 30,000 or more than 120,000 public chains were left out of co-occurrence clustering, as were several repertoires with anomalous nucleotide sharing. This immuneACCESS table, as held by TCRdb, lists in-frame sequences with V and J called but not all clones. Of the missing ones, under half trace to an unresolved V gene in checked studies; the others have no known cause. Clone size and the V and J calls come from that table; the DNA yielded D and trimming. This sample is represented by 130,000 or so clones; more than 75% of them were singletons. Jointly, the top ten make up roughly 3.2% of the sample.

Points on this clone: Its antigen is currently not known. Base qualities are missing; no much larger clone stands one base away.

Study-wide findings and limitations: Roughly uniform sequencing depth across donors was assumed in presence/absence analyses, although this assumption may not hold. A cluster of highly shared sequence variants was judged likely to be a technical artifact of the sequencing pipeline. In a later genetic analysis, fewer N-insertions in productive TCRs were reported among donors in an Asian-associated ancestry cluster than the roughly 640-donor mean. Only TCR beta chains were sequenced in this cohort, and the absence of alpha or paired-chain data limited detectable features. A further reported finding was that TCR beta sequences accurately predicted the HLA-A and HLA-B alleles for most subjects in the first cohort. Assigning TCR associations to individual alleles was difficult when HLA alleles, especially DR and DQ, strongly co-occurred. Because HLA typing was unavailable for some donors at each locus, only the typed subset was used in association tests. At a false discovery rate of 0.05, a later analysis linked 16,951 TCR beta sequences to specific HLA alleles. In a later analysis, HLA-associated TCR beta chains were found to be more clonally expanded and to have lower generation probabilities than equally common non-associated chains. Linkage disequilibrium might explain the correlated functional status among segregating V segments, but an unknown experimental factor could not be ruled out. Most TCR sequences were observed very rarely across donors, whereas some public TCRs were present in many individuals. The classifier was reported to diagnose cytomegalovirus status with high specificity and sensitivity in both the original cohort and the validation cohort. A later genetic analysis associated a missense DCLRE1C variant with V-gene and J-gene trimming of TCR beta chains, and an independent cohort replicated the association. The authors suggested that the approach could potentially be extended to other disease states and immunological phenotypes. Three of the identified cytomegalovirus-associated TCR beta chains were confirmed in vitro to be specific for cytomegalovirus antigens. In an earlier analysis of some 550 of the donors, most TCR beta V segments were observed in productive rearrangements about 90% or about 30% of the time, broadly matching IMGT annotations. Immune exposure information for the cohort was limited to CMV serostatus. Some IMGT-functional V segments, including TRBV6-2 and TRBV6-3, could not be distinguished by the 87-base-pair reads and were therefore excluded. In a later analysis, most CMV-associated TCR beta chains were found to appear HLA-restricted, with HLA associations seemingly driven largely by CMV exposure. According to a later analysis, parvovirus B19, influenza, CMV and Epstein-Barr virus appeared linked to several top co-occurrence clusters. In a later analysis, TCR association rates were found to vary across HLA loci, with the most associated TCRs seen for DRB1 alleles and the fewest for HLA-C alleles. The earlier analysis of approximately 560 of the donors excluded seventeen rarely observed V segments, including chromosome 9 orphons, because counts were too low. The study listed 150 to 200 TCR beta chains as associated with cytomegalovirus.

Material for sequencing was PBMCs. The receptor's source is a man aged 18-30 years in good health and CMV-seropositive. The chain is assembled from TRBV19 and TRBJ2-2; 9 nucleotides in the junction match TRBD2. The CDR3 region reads CASSIRAGGPDTGELFF. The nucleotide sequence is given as TGTGCCAGTAGTATAAGGGCGGGAGGGCCTGACACCGGGGAGCTGTTTTTT. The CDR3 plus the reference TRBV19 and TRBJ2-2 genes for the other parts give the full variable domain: DGGITQSPKYLFRKEGQNVTLSCEQNLNHDAMYWYRQDPGQGLRLIYYSQIVNDFQKGDIAEGYSVSREKKESFPLTVTSAQKNPTAFYLCASSIRAGGPDTGELFFGEGSRLTVL.